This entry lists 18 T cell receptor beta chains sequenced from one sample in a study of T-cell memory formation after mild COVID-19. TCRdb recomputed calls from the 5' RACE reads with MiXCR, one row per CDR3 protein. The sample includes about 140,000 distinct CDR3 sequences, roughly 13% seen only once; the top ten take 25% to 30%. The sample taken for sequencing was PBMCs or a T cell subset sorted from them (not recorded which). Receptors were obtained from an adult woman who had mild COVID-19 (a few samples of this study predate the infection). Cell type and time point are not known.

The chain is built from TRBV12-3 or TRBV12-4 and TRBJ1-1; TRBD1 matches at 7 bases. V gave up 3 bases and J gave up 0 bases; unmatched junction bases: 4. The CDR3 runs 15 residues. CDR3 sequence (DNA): TGTGCCAGCAGTTTGACAGGGAGGATGAACACTGAAGCTTTCTTT. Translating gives CASSLTGRMNTEAFF.

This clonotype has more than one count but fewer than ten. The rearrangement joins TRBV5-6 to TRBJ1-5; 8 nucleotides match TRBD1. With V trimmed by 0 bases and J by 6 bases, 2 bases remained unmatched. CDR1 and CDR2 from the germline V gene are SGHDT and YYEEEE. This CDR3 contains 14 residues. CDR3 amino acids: CASSLGQGFQPQHF. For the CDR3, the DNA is TGTGCCAGCAGCTTGGGACAGGGGTTTCAGCCCCAGCATTTT.

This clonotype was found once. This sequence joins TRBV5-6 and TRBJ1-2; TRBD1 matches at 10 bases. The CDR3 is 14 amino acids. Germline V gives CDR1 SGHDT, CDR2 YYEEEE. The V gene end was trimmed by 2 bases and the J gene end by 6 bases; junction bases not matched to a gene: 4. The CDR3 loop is CASSFGTGVNGYTF. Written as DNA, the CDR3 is TGTGCCAGCAGCTTCGGGACAGGGGTTAATGGCTACACCTTC.

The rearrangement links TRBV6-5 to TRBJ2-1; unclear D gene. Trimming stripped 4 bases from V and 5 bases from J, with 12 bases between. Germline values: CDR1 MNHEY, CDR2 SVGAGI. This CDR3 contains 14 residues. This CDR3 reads CASSSTIGNNEQFF. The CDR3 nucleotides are TGTGCCAGCAGTTCGACGATAGGGAACAATGAGCAGTTCTTC.

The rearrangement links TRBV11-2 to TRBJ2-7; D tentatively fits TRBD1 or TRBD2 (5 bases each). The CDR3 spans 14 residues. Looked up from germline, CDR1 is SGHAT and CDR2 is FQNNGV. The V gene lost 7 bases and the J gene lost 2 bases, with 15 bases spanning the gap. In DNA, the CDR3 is TGTGCCAGCACCTCCCGGGACGGGGCCTACGAGCAGTACTTC. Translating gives CASTSRDGAYEQYF.

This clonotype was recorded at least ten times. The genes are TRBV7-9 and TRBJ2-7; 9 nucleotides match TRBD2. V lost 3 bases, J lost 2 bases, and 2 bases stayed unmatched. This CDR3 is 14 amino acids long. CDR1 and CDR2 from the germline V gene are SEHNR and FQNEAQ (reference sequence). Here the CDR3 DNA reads TGTGCCAGCAGCTTCCCTAGCGGGACCTACGAGCAGTACTTC. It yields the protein CASSFPSGTYEQYF.

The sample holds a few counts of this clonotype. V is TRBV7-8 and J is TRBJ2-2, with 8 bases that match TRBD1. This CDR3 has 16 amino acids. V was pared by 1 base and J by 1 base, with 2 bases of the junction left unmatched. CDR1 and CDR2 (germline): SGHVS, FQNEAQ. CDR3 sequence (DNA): TGTGCCAGCAGCTTAGAGGGGACAGGGAACACCGGGGAGCTGTTTTTT. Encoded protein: CASSLEGTGNTGELFF. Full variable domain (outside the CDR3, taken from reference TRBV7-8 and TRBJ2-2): GAGVSQSPRYKVAKRGQDVALRCDPISGHVSLFWYQQALGQGPEFLTYFQNEAQLDKSGLPSDRFFAERPEGSVSTLKIQRTQQEDSAVYLCASSLEGTGNTGELFFGEGSRLTVL.

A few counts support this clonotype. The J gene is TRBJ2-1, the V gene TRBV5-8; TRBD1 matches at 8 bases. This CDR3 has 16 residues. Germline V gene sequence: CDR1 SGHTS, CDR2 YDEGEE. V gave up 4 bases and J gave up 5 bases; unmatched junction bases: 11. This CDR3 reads CASSLLPGQADNEQFF. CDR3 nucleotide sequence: TGTGCCAGCAGCCTACTACCGGGACAGGCCGACAATGAGCAGTTCTTC.

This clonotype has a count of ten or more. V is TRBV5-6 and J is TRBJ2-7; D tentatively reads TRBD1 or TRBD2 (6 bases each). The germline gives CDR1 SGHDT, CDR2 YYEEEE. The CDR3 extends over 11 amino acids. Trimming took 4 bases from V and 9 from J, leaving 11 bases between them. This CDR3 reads CASSRGRRQYF. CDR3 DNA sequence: TGTGCCAGCAGCCGGGGGCGGCGGCAGTACTTC.

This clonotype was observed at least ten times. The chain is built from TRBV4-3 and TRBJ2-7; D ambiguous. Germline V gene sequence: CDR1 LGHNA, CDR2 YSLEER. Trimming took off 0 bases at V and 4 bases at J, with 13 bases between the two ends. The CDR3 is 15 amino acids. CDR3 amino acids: CASSQDRDSRYEQYF. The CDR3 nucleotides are TGCGCCAGCAGCCAAGATCGCGATAGCAGATACGAGCAGTACTTC.

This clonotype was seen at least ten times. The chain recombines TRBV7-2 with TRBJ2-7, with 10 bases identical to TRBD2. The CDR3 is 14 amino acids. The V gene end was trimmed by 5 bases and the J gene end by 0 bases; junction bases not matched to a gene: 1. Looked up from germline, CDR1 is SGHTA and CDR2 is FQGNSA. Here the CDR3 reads CASSPSGSSYEQYF. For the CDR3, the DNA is TGTGCCAGCAGCCCTAGCGGGAGCTCCTACGAGCAGTACTTC. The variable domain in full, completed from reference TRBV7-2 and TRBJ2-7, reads GAGVSQSPSNKVTEKGKDVELRCDPISGHTALYWYRQSLGQGLEFLIYFQGNSAPDKSGLPSDRFSAERTGGSVSTLTIQRTQQEDSAVYLCASSPSGSSYEQYFGPGTRLTVT.

The CDR3 loop reads CASSQVEQEGPFVQYF. CDR3 sequence (DNA): TGCGCCAGCAGCCAAGTTGAACAGGAGGGCCCCTTTGTGCAGTACTTC. The chain links TRBV4-3 to TRBJ2-7, with TRBD2 as a possible D gene (6 bases). CDR1 is LGHNA, CDR2 YSLEER, per germline. This CDR3 contains 16 residues. Trimming removed 1 base at V and 9 bases at J, with 22 bases between.

The CDR3, as DNA: TGTGCCAGCAGCCCACCTGCCTCTAACTATGGCTACACCTTC. This sequence encodes CASSPPASNYGYTF. The chain recombines TRBV7-9 with TRBJ1-2; D gene ambiguous. This CDR3 has 14 residues. V was pared by 5 bases and J by 0 bases, with 10 bases between. The germline CDR1 and CDR2 sequences are SEHNR and FQNEAQ (reference sequence).

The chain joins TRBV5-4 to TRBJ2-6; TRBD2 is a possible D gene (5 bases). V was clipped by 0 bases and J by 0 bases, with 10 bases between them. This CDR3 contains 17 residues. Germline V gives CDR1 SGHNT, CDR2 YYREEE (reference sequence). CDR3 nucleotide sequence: TGTGCCAGCAGCTTGGCCGGAGGTTTCTCTGGGGCCAACGTCCTGACTTTC. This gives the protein CASSLAGGFSGANVLTF. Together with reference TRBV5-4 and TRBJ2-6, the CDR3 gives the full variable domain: ETGVTQSPTHLIKTRGQQVTLRCSSQSGHNTVSWYQQALGQGPQFIFQYYREEENGRGNFPPRFSGLQFPNYSSELNVNALELDDSALYLCASSLAGGFSGANVLTFGAGSRLTVL.

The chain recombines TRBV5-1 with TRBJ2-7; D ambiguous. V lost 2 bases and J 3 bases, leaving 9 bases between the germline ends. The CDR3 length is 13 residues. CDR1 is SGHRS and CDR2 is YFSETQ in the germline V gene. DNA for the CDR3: TGCGCCAGCAGCTTCCGTGACAACTACGAGCAGTACTTC. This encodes CASSFRDNYEQYF.

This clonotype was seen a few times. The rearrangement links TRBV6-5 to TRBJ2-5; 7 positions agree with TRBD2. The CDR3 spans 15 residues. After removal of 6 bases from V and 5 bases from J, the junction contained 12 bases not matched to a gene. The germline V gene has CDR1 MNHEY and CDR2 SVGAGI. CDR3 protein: CASSPGEGTGETQYF. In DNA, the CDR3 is TGTGCCAGCAGCCCCGGGGAGGGGACCGGGGAGACCCAGTACTTC.

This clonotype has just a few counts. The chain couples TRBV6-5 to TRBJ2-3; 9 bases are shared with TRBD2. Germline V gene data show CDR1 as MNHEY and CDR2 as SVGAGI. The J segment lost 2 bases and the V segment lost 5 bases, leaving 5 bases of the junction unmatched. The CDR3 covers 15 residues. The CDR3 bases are TGTGCCAGCAGTCGTAGCGGGAGCTACACAGATACGCAGTATTTT. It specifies CASSRSGSYTDTQYF.

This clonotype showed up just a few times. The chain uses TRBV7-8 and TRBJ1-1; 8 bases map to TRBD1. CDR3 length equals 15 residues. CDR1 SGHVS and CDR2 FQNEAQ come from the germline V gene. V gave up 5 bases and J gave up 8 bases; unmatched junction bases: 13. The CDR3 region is CASSGRGQVPLEAFF. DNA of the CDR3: TGTGCCAGCAGCGGACGGGGACAGGTACCCCTCGAAGCTTTCTTT.